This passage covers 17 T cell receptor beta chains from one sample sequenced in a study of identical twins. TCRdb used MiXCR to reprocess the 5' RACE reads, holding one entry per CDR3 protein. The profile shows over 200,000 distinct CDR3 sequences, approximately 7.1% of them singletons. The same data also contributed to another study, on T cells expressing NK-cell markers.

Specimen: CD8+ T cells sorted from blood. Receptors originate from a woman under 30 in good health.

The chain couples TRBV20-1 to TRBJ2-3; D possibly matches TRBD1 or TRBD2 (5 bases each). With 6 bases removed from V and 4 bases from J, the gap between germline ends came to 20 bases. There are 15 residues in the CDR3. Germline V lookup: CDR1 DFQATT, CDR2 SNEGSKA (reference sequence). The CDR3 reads CSATRDPAAPDTQYF. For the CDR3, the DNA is TGCAGTGCCACCCGGGACCCAGCCGCCCCAGATACGCAGTATTTT.

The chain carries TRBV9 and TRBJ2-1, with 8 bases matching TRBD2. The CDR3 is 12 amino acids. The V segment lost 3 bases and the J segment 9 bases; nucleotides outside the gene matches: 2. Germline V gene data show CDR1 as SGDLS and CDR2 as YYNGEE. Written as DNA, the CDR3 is TGTGCCAGCAGCGCGGGGGGGCCTGAGCAGTTCTTC. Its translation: CASSAGGPEQFF.

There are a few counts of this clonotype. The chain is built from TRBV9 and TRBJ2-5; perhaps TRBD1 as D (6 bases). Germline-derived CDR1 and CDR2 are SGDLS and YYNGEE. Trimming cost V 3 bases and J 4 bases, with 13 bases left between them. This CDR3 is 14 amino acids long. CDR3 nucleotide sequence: TGTGCCAGCAGCGACCAACAGGGTTCAGAGACCCAGTACTTC. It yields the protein CASSDQQGSETQYF.

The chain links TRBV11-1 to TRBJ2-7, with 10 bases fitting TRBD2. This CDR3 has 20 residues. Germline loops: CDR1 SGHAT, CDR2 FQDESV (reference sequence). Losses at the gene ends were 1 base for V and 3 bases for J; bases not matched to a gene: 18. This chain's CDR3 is CASSLEASGSPLRGVYEQYF. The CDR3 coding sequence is TGTGCCAGCAGCTTAGAGGCTAGCGGGAGTCCCCTTCGTGGGGTCTACGAGCAGTACTTC.

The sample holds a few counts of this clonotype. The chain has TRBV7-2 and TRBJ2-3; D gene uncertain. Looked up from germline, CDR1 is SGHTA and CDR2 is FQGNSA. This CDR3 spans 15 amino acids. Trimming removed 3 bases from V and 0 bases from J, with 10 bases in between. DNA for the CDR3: TGTGCCAGCAGCTTTTCGGCGGAAAGCACAGATACGCAGTATTTT. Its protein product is CASSFSAESTDTQYF.

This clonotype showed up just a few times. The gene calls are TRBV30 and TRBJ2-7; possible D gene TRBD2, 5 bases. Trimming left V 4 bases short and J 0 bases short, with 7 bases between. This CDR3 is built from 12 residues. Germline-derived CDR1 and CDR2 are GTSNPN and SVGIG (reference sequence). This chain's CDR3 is CAWTGNSYEQYF. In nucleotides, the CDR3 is TGTGCCTGGACGGGAAACTCCTACGAGCAGTACTTC. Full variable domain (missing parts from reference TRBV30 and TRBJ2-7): SQTIHQWPATLVQPVGSPLSLECTVEGTSNPNLYWYRQAAGRGLQLLFYSVGIGQISSEVPQNLSASRPQDRQFILSSKKLLLSDSGFYLCAWTGNSYEQYFGPGTRLTVT.

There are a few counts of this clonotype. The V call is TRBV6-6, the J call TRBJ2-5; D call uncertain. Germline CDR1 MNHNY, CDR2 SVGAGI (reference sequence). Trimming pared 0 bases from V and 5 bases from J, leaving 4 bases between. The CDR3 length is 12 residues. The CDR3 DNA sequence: TGTGCCAGCAGTTACTCGAGTGAGACCCAGTACTTC. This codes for CASSYSSETQYF.

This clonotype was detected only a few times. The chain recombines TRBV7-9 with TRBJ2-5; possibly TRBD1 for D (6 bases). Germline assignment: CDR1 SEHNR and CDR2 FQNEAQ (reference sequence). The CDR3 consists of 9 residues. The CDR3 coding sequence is TGTCACAGGGAAGAGACCCAGTACTTC. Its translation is CHREETQYF.

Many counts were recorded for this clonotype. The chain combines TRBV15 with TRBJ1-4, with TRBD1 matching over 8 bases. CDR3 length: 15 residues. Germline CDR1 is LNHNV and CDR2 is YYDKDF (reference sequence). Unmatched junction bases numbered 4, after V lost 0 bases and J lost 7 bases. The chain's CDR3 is CATSRDLGQGEKLFF. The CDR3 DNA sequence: TGTGCCACCAGCAGAGATTTAGGACAGGGTGAAAAACTGTTTTTT.

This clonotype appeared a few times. The CDR3 spells CASSSGGVYEQYF. In DNA, the CDR3 is TGTGCCAGCAGTTCCGGGGGGGTCTACGAGCAGTACTTC. This chain joins TRBV6-6 and TRBJ2-7; 8 positions match TRBD2. The V gene's germline CDR1 is MNHNY and CDR2 SVGAGI (reference sequence). Unmatched junction bases numbered 2, after V lost 4 bases and J lost 3 bases. CDR3 length: 13 amino acids.

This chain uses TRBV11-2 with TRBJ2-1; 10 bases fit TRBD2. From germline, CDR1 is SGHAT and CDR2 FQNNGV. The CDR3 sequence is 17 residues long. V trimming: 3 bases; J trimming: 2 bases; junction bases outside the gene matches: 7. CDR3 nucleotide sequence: TGTGCCAGCAGCTTTTTAGCGGGGGGCTCCGCCTACAATGAGCAGTTCTTC. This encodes CASSFLAGGSAYNEQFF.

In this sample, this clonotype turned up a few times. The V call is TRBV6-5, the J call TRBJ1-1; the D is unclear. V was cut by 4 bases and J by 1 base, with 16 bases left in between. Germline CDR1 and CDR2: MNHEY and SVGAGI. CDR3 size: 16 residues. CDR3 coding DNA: TGTGCCAGCAGTTTCCTATCCACCGGGCAGAACACTGAAGCTTTCTTT. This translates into CASSFLSTGQNTEAFF.

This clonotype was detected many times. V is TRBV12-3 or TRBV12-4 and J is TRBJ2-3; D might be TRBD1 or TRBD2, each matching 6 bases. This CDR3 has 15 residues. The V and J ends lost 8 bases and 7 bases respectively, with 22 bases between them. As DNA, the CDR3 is TGTGCCAGCGTTTACAAAGGGGGGCACCGTAATACGCAGTATTTT. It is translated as CASVYKGGHRNTQYF.

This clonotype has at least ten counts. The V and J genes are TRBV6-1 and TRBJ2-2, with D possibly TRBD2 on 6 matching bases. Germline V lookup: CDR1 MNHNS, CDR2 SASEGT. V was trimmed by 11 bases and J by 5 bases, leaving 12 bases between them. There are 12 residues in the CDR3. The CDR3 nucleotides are TGTGCCTTAAGGAGGGGTACCGGGGAGCTGTTTTTT. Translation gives CALRRGTGELFF.

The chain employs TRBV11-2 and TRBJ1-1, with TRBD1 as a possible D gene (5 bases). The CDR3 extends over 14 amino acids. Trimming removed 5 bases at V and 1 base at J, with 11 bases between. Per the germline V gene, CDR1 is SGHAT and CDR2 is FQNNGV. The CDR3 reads CASSMQGPNTEAFF. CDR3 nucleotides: TGTGCCAGCAGCATGCAGGGACCGAACACTGAAGCTTTCTTT. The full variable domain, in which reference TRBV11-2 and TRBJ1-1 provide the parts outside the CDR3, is EAGVAQSPRYKIIEKRQSVAFWCNPISGHATLYWYQQILGQGPKLLIQFQNNGVVDDSQLPKDRFSAERLKGVDSTLKIQPAKLEDSAVYLCASSMQGPNTEAFFGQGTRLTVV.

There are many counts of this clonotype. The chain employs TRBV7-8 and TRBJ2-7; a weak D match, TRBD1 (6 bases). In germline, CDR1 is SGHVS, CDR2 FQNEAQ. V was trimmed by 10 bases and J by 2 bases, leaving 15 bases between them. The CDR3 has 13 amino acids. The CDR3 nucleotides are TGTGCCACGTACCGGGACAACACCTACGAGCAGTACTTC. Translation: CATYRDNTYEQYF.

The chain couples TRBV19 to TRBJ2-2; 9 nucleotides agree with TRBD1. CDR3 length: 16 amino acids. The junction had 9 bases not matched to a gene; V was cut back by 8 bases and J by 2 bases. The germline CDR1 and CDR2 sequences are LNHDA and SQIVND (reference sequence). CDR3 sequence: CASGPTGGRNTGELFF. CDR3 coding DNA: TGTGCCAGTGGGCCAACAGGGGGCCGCAACACCGGGGAGCTGTTTTTT.